The 15 T cell receptor beta chains in this list originate from one sample, sequenced in a study of blood T cell repertoires in COVID-19. The method was immunoSEQ multiplex PCR; TCRdb's version includes in-frame clones alone and lacks a portion of them. Of 120,000 to 150,000 clones in the sample, under 90% were seen once. Sequences were obtained from peripheral blood. The receptors shown here come from a human donor in a cohort sampled during active COVID-19.

The chain joins TRBV7-2 to TRBJ1-2; possibly TRBD1 for D (5 bases). Germline V gene data show CDR1 as SGHTA and CDR2 as FQGNSA. Trimming took off 6 bases at V and 2 bases at J, with 16 bases between the two ends. The CDR3 consists of 15 residues. The CDR3 sequence: CASRRRVRGNYGYTF. The CDR3 DNA reads TGTGCCAGCAGACGCAGGGTTAGGGGAAACTATGGCTACACCTTC. Based on the CDR3 plus reference TRBV7-2 and TRBJ1-2, the full variable domain is GAGVSQSPSNKVTEKGKDVELRCDPISGHTALYWYRQSLGQGLEFLIYFQGNSAPDKSGLPSDRFSAERTGGSVSTLTIQRTQQEDSAVYLCASRRRVRGNYGYTFGSGTRLTVV.

This chain joins TRBV9 and TRBJ2-7, with 7 bases matching TRBD2. The length of the CDR3 is 13 residues. The germline gives CDR1 SGDLS, CDR2 YYNGEE. The V segment lost 4 bases and the J segment 2 bases; nucleotides outside the gene matches: 3. The CDR3 region is CASSRREAYEQYF. CDR3 in DNA: TGTGCCAGCAGCCGACGGGAGGCCTACGAGCAGTACTTC. The variable domain in full, with the rest retrieved from reference TRBV9 and TRBJ2-7, is DSGVTQTPKHLITATGQRVTLRCSPRSGDLSVYWYQQSLDQGLQFLIQYYNGEERAKGNILERFSAQQFPDLHSELNLSSLELGDSALYFCASSRREAYEQYFGPGTRLTVT.

The chain is built from TRBV7-2 and TRBJ2-7; a possible D gene is TRBD2 (7 bases). Germline V gene sequence: CDR1 SGHTA, CDR2 FQGNSA. Trimming pared 4 bases from V and 5 bases from J, leaving 18 bases between. The CDR3 has 15 residues. The CDR3 reads CASSSRGGSADEQYF. CDR3 DNA sequence: TGTGCCAGCAGCTCGAGGGGGGGGTCTGCAGACGAGCAGTACTTC.

This clone showed up just a few times. Here the CDR3 reads CASSALRDRNEKLFF. CDR3 DNA sequence: TGTGCCAGCAGTGCGCTCCGGGACAGAAATGAAAAACTGTTTTTT. This rearrangement joins TRBV25-1 to TRBJ1-4, with 7 bases matching TRBD1. V was clipped by 4 bases and J by 5 bases; unmatched bases: 7. The CDR3 length is 15 residues. CDR1 and CDR2 (germline): MGHDK, SYGVNS.

This chain uses TRBV11-2 with TRBJ1-4; D is possibly TRBD1 (6 bases). The CDR3 spans 14 residues. Trimming took off 5 bases at V and 8 bases at J, with 15 bases between the two ends. CDR1 is SGHAT and CDR2 is FQNNGV in the germline V gene. The CDR3 loop is CASSRALRGEKLFF. CDR3 DNA sequence: TGTGCCAGCAGCCGGGCCCTAAGGGGGGAAAAACTGTTTTTT.

The V and J genes are TRBV4-2 and TRBJ2-7; D not resolved. V lost 3 bases and J 2 bases, leaving 14 bases between the germline ends. Per germline, CDR1 LGHNA and CDR2 YNFKEQ. The CDR3 sequence is 15 residues long. CDR3 protein: CASSQVSHTTYEQYF. In nucleotides, the CDR3 is TGTGCCAGCAGCCAGGTTTCACATACAACCTACGAGCAGTACTTC.

The chain uses TRBV5-5 and TRBJ2-7, with 10 bases fitting TRBD1. This CDR3 has 15 amino acids. The V and J ends lost 5 bases and 7 bases, in that order; junction bases with no gene match: 12. Germline CDR1 reads SGHKS; CDR2 reads YYEKEE (reference sequence). The DNA of the CDR3 is TGTGCCAGCAGTTCTGTCGGGACAGGGGAGGAAGAGCAGTACTTC. As protein: CASSSVGTGEEEQYF.

Regarding this clone: Germline and junction disagree at one end, which may indicate a read error. This chain uses TRBV2 with TRBJ2-4, with 7 bases aligning to TRBD1. CDR1 and CDR2 from the germline V gene are SNHLY and FYNNEI. CDR3 size: 11 residues. CDR3 residues: CASSEFRGRHF. In nucleotides, the CDR3 is TGTGCCAGCAGTGAGTTTAGGGGGCGTCACTTC.

The V call is TRBV3-1 (or the pseudogene TRBV3-2), the J call TRBJ2-3, with a possible D match to TRBD2 (5 bases). Trimming left V 0 bases short and J 5 bases short, with 18 bases between. CDR1 is LGHDT, CDR2 YNNKEL, per germline (reference sequence). This CDR3 is built from 17 residues. The DNA of the CDR3 is TGTGCCAGCAGCCAAGACCTCGGTCCGGGGTCGGTAGATACGCAGTATTTT. Its protein product is CASSQDLGPGSVDTQYF.

This clone was seen only a few times. The CDR3 loop reads CAISDYRGHEQFF. The CDR3 DNA is TGTGCCATCAGTGATTACAGGGGCCATGAGCAGTTCTTC. This rearrangement joins TRBV10-3 to TRBJ2-1; 7 positions agree with TRBD1. The trim removed 3 bases at V and 8 bases at J, leaving 4 bases unmatched. The CDR3 has 13 amino acids. The germline V gene encodes CDR1 ENHRY and CDR2 SYGVKD.

In its sample, this clone was seen once. The chain is built from TRBV6-7 and TRBJ2-3, with 9 bases identical to TRBD1. TRBV6-7 is marked as an open reading frame, function uncertain. The CDR3 totals 15 residues. The trim removed 4 bases at V and 4 bases at J, leaving 6 bases unmatched. CDR3 sequence: CASSFRDRVADTQYF. The DNA for the CDR3 is TGTGCCAGCAGTTTCCGGGACAGGGTTGCAGATACGCAGTATTTT.

The chain recombines TRBV12-3 or TRBV12-4 with TRBJ1-2, with 8 positions matching TRBD1. This CDR3 contains 13 residues. The V and J ends lost 6 bases and 4 bases, in that order; junction bases with no gene match: 4. The CDR3 nucleotides read TGTGCCAGCAGCCTTGACAGGGGCTATGGCTACACCTTC. Translation: CASSLDRGYGYTF.

This clone is a singleton in its sample. The rearrangement joins TRBV28 to TRBJ2-3; TRBD2 agrees at 11 bases. Trimming took 4 bases from V and 3 from J; bases not matched to a gene: 3. The CDR3 consists of 15 residues. The germline V gene has CDR1 MDHEN and CDR2 SYDVKM. CDR3 loop: CASSSIAGGTDTQYF. CDR3 nucleotides: TGTGCCAGCAGTTCAATAGCGGGGGGGACAGATACGCAGTATTTT.

The chain links TRBV4-1 to TRBJ1-1, with TRBD1 matching over 7 bases. CDR1 and CDR2 (germline): MGHRA, YSYEKL. This CDR3 contains 13 residues. V lost 3 bases and J lost 3; bases outside the gene matches: 1. The DNA of the CDR3 is TGCGCCAGCAGCCACGACAGGGACACTGAAGCTTTCTTT. Its protein product is CASSHDRDTEAFF.

This chain links TRBV19 with TRBJ1-4; D is uncertain. V was clipped by 5 bases and J by 6 bases, with 10 bases between them. The CDR3 totals 13 residues. Germline-derived CDR1 and CDR2 are LNHDA and SQIVND (reference sequence). The CDR3 DNA reads as TGTGCCAGTAGTGAGCGGTTGGATGAAAAACTGTTTTTT. Translated, it gives CASSERLDEKLFF.